This passage covers 10 T cell receptor beta chains from one sample sequenced in a study. TCRdb redid the calling of the 5' RACE reads with MiXCR, one entry per CDR3 protein. The sample includes about 9,100 distinct CDR3 sequences, roughly 60% seen only once; the top ten take 6.2%. Sequenced: tumor-infiltrating memory CD4+ T cells sorted from the breast tumor. Subset described: memory CD4+ T cells, CD4+CD45RO+CD25-. The receptors stem from a female donor with breast cancer.

The chain employs TRBV6-5 and TRBJ2-7; TRBD2 matches at 13 bases. V was clipped by 6 bases and J by 0 bases; unmatched bases: 2. This CDR3 region has 15 residues. CDR1 MNHEY and CDR2 SVGAGI come from the germline V gene. The CDR3 nucleotides read TGTGCCAGCAGCAGGACTAGCGGGAGCTCCTACGAGCAGTACTTC. Amino acid sequence: CASSRTSGSSYEQYF.

The table lists this clonotype with a few counts. The junction shows a germline mismatch at one end, possibly a read error. The rearrangement links TRBV7-3 to TRBJ1-3; no firm D call. Germline loops: CDR1 SGHTA, CDR2 FQGTGA. CDR3 size: 17 residues. CDR3: CLLPPWREPGFGNTIYF. CDR3 bases: TGCCTTCTTCCCCCTTGGAGGGAGCCGGGATTTGGAAACACCATATATTTT.

This clonotype was seen only a few times. V and J are TRBV7-9 and TRBJ2-7, with D uncertain. Germline CDR1 SEHNR, CDR2 FQNEAQ (reference sequence). Trimming took 1 base from V and 6 from J, leaving 13 bases between them. CDR3 length: 14 residues. CDR3 bases: TGTGCCAGCAGCTTAGGTGGGGTCGGTGGCGAGCAGTACTTC. Amino acids: CASSLGGVGGEQYF.

This clonotype was seen a few times. This chain connects TRBV4-3 to TRBJ2-3, with D unclear. Trimming stripped 0 bases from V and 1 base from J, with 11 bases between. CDR3 size: 16 residues. Germline V gene sequence: CDR1 LGHNA, CDR2 YSLEER. The DNA for the CDR3 is TGCGCCAGCAGCCAAGAGCGTGAACTGGGCACAGATACGCAGTATTTT. It translates to CASSQERELGTDTQYF.

This clonotype was seen more than once but under ten times. The genes are TRBV5-6 and TRBJ2-1; D ambiguous. V dropped 0 bases and J dropped 6 bases, with 10 bases sitting between them. In germline, CDR1 is SGHDT, CDR2 YYEEEE. CDR3 length equals 14 residues. DNA of the CDR3: TGTGCCAGCAGCTTGGTAACTACTTCCAATGAGCAGTTCTTC. Protein sequence: CASSLVTTSNEQFF.

The V call is TRBV5-6, the J call TRBJ2-1; 13 bases line up with TRBD2. Germline CDR1 reads SGHDT; CDR2 reads YYEEEE. V trimming: 6 bases; J trimming: 9 bases; junction bases outside the gene matches: 9. The CDR3 contains 15 residues. CDR3 DNA: TGTGCCAGCAACTGGGGGACTAGCGGGGCTAGTGAGCAGTTCTTC. Protein sequence: CASNWGTSGASEQFF.

Remarks on this clonotype: The junction shows a germline mismatch at one end, possibly a read error. This rearrangement joins TRBV5-1 to TRBJ2-1, with 8 nucleotides matching TRBD1. The germline V gene encodes CDR1 SGHRS and CDR2 YFSETQ. The CDR3 spans 14 residues. The CDR3 is CASSLQGAYNGQFF. In DNA form, the CDR3 reads TGCGCCAGCAGCTTGCAGGGGGCTTACAATGGGCAGTTCTTC.

The gene calls are TRBV29-1 and TRBJ1-1; D is ambiguous. CDR3 size: 11 residues. Trimming left V 0 bases short and J 8 bases short, with 7 bases between. Germline values: CDR1 SQVTM, CDR2 ANQGSEA. CDR3 loop: CSVEDPTEAFF. Here the CDR3 DNA reads TGCAGCGTTGAAGACCCAACCGAAGCTTTCTTT.

The chain joins TRBV12-3 or TRBV12-4 to TRBJ2-7; D is unclear. Trimming stripped 6 bases from V and 4 bases from J, with 13 bases between. The CDR3 loop spans 13 amino acids. The CDR3 loop is CASRKAAKYEQYF. CDR3 coding DNA: TGTGCCAGCAGAAAAGCAGCGAAGTACGAGCAGTACTTC.

To note about this clonotype: The final CDR3 position lacks the conserved phenylalanine or tryptophan, pointing to a likely read error. V usage is TRBV4-2 and J usage is TRBJ2-1; perhaps TRBD2 as D (6 bases). This CDR3 region has 15 residues. Trimming took 4 bases from V and 0 from J, leaving 10 bases between them. Germline CDR1 is LGHNA and CDR2 is YNFKEQ. CDR3 loop: CASSLGTSSYNEQFL. CDR3 bases: TGTGCCAGCAGCCTCGGGACTTCCTCCTACAATGAGCAGTTCCTC.